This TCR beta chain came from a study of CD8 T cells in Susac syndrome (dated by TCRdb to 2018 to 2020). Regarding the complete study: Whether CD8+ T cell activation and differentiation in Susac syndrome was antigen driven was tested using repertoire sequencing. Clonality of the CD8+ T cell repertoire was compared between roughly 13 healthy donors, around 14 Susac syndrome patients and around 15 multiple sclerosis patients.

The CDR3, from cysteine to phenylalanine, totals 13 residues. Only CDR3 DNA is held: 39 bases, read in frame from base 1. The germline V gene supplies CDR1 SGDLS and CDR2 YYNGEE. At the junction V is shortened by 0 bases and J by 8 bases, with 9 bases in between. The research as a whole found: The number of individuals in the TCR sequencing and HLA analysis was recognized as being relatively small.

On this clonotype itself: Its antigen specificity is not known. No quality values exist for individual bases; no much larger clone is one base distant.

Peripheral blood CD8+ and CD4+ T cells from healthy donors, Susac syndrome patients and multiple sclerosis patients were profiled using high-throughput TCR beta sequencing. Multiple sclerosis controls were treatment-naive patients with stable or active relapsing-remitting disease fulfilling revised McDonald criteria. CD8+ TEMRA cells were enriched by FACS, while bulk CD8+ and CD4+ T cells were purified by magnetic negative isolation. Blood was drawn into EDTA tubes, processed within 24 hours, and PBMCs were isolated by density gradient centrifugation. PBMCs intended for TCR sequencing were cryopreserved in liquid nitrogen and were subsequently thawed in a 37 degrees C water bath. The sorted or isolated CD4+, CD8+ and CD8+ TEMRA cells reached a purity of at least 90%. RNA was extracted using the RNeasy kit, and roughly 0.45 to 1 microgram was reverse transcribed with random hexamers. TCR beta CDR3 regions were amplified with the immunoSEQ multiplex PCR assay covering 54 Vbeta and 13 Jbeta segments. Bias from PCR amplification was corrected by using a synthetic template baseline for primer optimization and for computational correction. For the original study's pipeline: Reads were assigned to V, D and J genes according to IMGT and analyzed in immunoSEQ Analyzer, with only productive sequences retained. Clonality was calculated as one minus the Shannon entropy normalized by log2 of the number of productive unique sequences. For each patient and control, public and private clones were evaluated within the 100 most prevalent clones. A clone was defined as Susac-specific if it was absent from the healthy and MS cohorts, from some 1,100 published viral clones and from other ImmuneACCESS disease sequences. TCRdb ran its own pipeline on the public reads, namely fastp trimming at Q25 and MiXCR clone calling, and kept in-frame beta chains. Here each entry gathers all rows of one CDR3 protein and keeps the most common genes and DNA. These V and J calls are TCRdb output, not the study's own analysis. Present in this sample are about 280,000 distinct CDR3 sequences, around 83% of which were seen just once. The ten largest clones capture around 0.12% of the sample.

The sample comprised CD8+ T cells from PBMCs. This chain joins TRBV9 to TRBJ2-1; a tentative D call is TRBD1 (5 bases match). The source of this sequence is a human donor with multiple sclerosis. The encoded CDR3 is CASSVGGWDEQFF. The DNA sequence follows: TGTGCCAGCAGCGTAGGGGGCTGGGATGAGCAGTTCTTC.